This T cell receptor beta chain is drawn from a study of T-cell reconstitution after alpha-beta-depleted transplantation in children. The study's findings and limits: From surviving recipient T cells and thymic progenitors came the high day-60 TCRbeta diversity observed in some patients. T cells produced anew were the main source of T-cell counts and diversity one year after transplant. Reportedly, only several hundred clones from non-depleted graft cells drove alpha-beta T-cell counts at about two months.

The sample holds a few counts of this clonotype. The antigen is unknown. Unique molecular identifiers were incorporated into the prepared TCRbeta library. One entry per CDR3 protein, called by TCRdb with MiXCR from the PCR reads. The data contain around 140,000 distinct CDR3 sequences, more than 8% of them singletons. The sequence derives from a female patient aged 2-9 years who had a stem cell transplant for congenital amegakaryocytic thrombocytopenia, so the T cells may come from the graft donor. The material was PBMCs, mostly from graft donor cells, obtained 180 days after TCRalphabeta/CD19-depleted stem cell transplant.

CDR3: CASSEWGGGGTQYF. The CDR3 DNA follows: TGTGCCAGCAGTGAATGGGGGGGTGGGGGGACCCAGTACTTC. The chain has TRBV2 and TRBJ2-5; 7 bases are a match to TRBD2. This CDR3 contains 14 residues. Germline trimming cut 2 bases from V and 7 bases from J; bases unmatched to any gene: 7. Germline CDR1 SNHLY, CDR2 FYNNEI.